The rows below give T cell receptor beta chains drawn from one sample of a study of identical twins. One entry per CDR3 protein, called by TCRdb with MiXCR from the 5' RACE reads. There are some 730,000 distinct CDR3 sequences in the sample; roughly 20% occur only once, and about 12% lies in the top ten. These data were also filed under a second study, of T cells expressing NK-cell markers.

What was sequenced was PBMCs. Every receptor here comes from a woman aged 18-35 years in good health. Both conserved end residues are part of each CDR3. A D gene is named only where the DNA matches it firmly. Where a row states a size, it is once, few, many or the class of an expanded clone; other rows omit it.

j_call,d_call,clone_size,v_call,cdr3_length,cdr3_nt,cdr3_aa
TRBJ2-3,.,few,TRBV5-4,12,TGTGCCAGCAGCATCGGTCAGCAGGCGCAGTATTTT,CASSIGQQAQYF
TRBJ2-3,TRBD2,.,TRBV20-1,17,TGCAGTGCTAGAGATTTACTAGCGGGGGGAGGTACAGATACGCAGTATTTT,CSARDLLAGGGTDTQYF
TRBJ2-1,.,.,TRBV7-9,15,TGTGCCAGCAGCCGACTCGGAGACTCCTACAATGAGCAGTTCTTC,CASSRLGDSYNEQFF
TRBJ2-1,TRBD2,few,TRBV5-6,17,TGTGCCAGCAGCGTTAAAGTTGGAGCGGGAGGGTACAATGAGCAGTTCTTC,CASSVKVGAGGYNEQFF
TRBJ2-2,.,many,TRBV20-1,10,TGCAGTGCTAAGAACGGGGAGCTGTTTTTT,CSAKNGELFF
TRBJ1-2,TRBD1,.,TRBV5-1,13,TGCGCCAGCAGCTTTGGACAGGCCTATGGCTACACCTTC,CASSFGQAYGYTF
TRBJ2-3,TRBD2,.,TRBV9,16,TGTGCCAGCAGCGTAGGGGTGACTAGCAAGATAGATACGCAGTATTTT,CASSVGVTSKIDTQYF
TRBJ2-5,.,.,TRBV12-3/TRBV12-4,12,TGTGCCAGCACCTTTCGGAGGGAGACCCAGTACTTC,CASTFRRETQYF
TRBJ2-3,.,.,TRBV6-1,15,TGTGCCAGCAGTAAAAGTAGCGGTAGCACAGATACGCAGTATTTT,CASSKSSGSTDTQYF
TRBJ2-7,TRBD1,.,TRBV6-2/TRBV6-3,15,TGTGCCAGCAGCCTCCGGGGACAGGGACCGGGGGAGCAGTACTTC,CASSLRGQGPGEQYF
TRBJ2-3,TRBD2,.,TRBV15,13,TGTGCCACTACCACTAGCGTCACAGATACGCAGTATTTT,CATTTSVTDTQYF
TRBJ1-2,TRBD1,.,TRBV12-3/TRBV12-4,15,TGTGCCAGCAGCTCTTCGGACAGGGGGAACTATGGCTACACCTTC,CASSSSDRGNYGYTF
TRBJ2-1,TRBD1,.,TRBV27,15,TGTGCCAGCAGACCTTGGACAGGGGCGAGCAATGAGCAGTTCTTC,CASRPWTGASNEQFF
TRBJ1-2,.,few,TRBV5-5,12,TGTGCCAGCACCCGGGGGGCGGAAGGCTACACCTTC,CASTRGAEGYTF
TRBJ1-2,.,few,TRBV9,11,TGTGCCAGCAGCGTTGGCAGGGCCTACACCTTC,CASSVGRAYTF
TRBJ2-1,TRBD2,.,TRBV6-2/TRBV6-3,14,TGTGCCAGCGTCCCAGCGGGGCAGTACAATGAGCAGTTCTTC,CASVPAGQYNEQFF